Below are 25 T cell receptor beta chains sequenced from a single sample in a study of blood T cell repertoires in COVID-19. Assay used: immunoSEQ multiplex PCR; TCRdb lists only in-frame clones, some missing. This sample carries 120,000 or so clones, 65% to 90% of them seen once, and the ten largest clones take 16%. Sequencing was carried out using peripheral blood. The receptors were gathered from a woman aged 60-75 years with acute or convalescent COVID-19.

Concerning this clone: This sample also contains other DNA sequences that code for the same CDR3. The J gene is TRBJ2-1, the V gene TRBV6-2 or TRBV6-3, with a tentative D call TRBD1 (8 bases). Germline assignment: CDR1 MNHEY and CDR2 SVGEGT. CDR3 length: 16 amino acids. V was clipped by 2 bases and J by 0 bases, with 11 bases between them. CDR3 nucleotides: TGTGCCAGCAGTTACACAGGGGGGGGCTCCTACAATGAGCAGTTCTTC. It translates to CASSYTGGGSYNEQFF.

The chain couples TRBV7-9 to TRBJ1-1, with TRBD1 as a possible D gene (6 bases). The germline V gene encodes CDR1 SEHNR and CDR2 FQNEAQ (reference sequence). The CDR3 loop spans 14 amino acids. The V and J ends lost 2 bases and 7 bases respectively, with 14 bases between them. CDR3 region: CASSLRARDNEAFF. Here the CDR3 DNA reads TGTGCCAGCAGCTTAAGGGCCCGGGACAATGAAGCTTTCTTT.

The V and J genes are TRBV19 and TRBJ1-5, with TRBD1 matching over 9 bases. CDR1 and CDR2 from the germline V gene are LNHDA and SQIVND (reference sequence). Trimming cost V 4 bases and J 7 bases; bases outside gene matches: 8. CDR3 length equals 15 residues. CDR3 in amino acids: CASSSTGGLKQPQHF. The CDR3 DNA sequence: TGTGCCAGTAGTAGCACAGGGGGCTTAAAACAGCCCCAGCATTTT.

The chain carries TRBV28 and TRBJ2-2; D unresolved. Germline CDR1 and CDR2: MDHEN and SYDVKM. The CDR3 spans 12 residues. Trimming pared 3 bases from V and 6 bases from J, leaving 5 bases between. DNA of the CDR3: TGTGCCAGCAGTTTCTGGCCCGGGGAGCTGTTTTTT. It encodes CASSFWPGELFF.

Comment on this clone: An end of the junction does not agree with germline; a read error may underlie this. J is TRBJ2-1 and V is TRBV11-3; TRBD2 agrees at 9 bases. CDR1 and CDR2 from the germline V gene are SGHNT and YENEEA. This CDR3 has 20 amino acids. The CDR3: CASSIDGLAGALSSYNEQFF. Written as DNA, the CDR3 is TGTGCCAGCAGCATAGACGGTTTAGCGGGGGCCCTCAGCTCCTACAATGAGCAGTTCTTC.

The chain has TRBV11-2 and TRBJ2-5; 8 bases fit TRBD1. CDR3 length equals 15 residues. In germline, CDR1 is SGHAT, CDR2 FQNNGV. V gave up 4 bases and J gave up 4 bases; unmatched junction bases: 8. The CDR3 loop reads CASSWTGRLTETQYF. The CDR3 DNA sequence: TGTGCCAGCAGCTGGACAGGGCGCCTTACAGAGACCCAGTACTTC.

The chain joins TRBV4-3 to TRBJ1-3; 9 bases agree with TRBD1. Germline assignment: CDR1 LGHNA and CDR2 YSLEER. This CDR3 region has 15 residues. J was trimmed by 2 bases and V by 1 base; bases with no gene match: 0. CDR3 sequence: CASSQGQGAGNTIYF. The CDR3 DNA reads as TGCGCCAGCAGCCAAGGACAGGGGGCTGGAAACACCATATATTTT.

V is TRBV3-1 (or the pseudogene TRBV3-2) and J is TRBJ1-5, with TRBD1 matching over 7 bases. CDR3 length equals 14 residues. V gave up 5 bases and J gave up 4 bases; unmatched junction bases: 5. CDR1 LGHDT and CDR2 YNNKEL come from the germline V gene (reference sequence). The CDR3 sequence is CASSRQGSNQPQHF. In nucleotides, the CDR3 is TGTGCCAGCAGCAGACAGGGCTCGAATCAGCCCCAGCATTTT.

V and J are TRBV4-1 and TRBJ1-1; tentatively, D is TRBD1 (6 bases). V was cut by 1 base and J by 3 bases, with 9 bases left in between. This CDR3 is 14 amino acids long. Germline CDR1 is MGHRA and CDR2 is YSYEKL. CDR3 coding DNA: TGCGCCAGCAGCCAAGGGCAGGGGTACACTGAAGCTTTCTTT. It translates to CASSQGQGYTEAFF.

J is TRBJ2-2 and V is TRBV7-3, with D possibly TRBD2 on 6 matching bases. The germline V and J ends were trimmed by 6 bases and 7 bases, with 12 bases remaining between them. Germline loops: CDR1 SGHTA, CDR2 FQGTGA. The CDR3 totals 13 residues. The CDR3 sequence is CASSPSGDGELFF. In nucleotides, the CDR3 is TGTGCCAGCAGTCCGTCGGGGGACGGGGAGCTGTTTTTT.

The chain links TRBV19 to TRBJ2-3; 9 nucleotides line up with TRBD2. This CDR3 spans 19 amino acids. After removal of 5 bases from V and 3 bases from J, the junction contained 18 bases not matched to a gene. CDR1 is LNHDA, CDR2 SQIVND, per germline (reference sequence). Written as DNA, the CDR3 is TGTGCCAGTAGTGGAGGACCCTTCTGGCGGGGGGGTAAGACAGATACGCAGTATTTT. Its translation: CASSGGPFWRGGKTDTQYF.

V is TRBV5-6 and J is TRBJ2-1; 8 bases map to TRBD1. CDR3 length equals 19 residues. Trimming removed 2 bases from V and 6 bases from J; junction bases left unmatched: 19. Germline V gives CDR1 SGHDT, CDR2 YYEEEE. CDR3 residues: CASSFPFPLLTGDGNEQFF. CDR3 nucleotide sequence: TGTGCCAGCAGCTTTCCTTTCCCCCTCCTGACAGGGGATGGCAATGAGCAGTTCTTC.

The genes are TRBV15 and TRBJ1-3, with TRBD1 matching over 8 bases. Germline V lookup: CDR1 LNHNV, CDR2 YYDKDF (reference sequence). The V gene end was trimmed by 7 bases and the J gene end by 4 bases; junction bases not matched to a gene: 3. This CDR3 has 13 residues. CDR3 in DNA: TGTGCCACCAAGACAGGGGCCGGAAACACCATATATTTT. Residues: CATKTGAGNTIYF.

The V gene is TRBV6-5, the J gene TRBJ2-2, with a tentative D call TRBD1 (6 bases). The germline V and J ends were trimmed by 6 bases and 5 bases, with 10 bases remaining between them. The V gene's germline CDR1 is MNHEY and CDR2 SVGAGI. This CDR3 has 13 amino acids. Here the CDR3 DNA reads TGTGCCAGCAGGAGAACAGGGACCGGGGAGCTGTTTTTT. Translating gives CASRRTGTGELFF.

V gene TRBV30 combines with J gene TRBJ1-1; D might be TRBD1 (6 bases). The V gene's germline CDR1 is GTSNPN and CDR2 SVGIG (reference sequence). This CDR3 has 15 amino acids. V gave up 2 bases and J gave up 0 bases, with 13 bases separating them. The CDR3 here is CAWSNPGHLNTEAFF. CDR3 sequence (DNA): TGTGCCTGGAGTAACCCGGGACACCTGAACACTGAAGCTTTCTTT.

This chain joins TRBV7-8 and TRBJ2-1; TRBD2 is a possible D gene (7 bases). Trimming took 2 bases from V and 15 from J, leaving 17 bases between them. The CDR3 has 13 amino acids. Looked up from germline, CDR1 is SGHVS and CDR2 is FQNEAQ. The CDR3 DNA follows: TGTGCCAGCAGCTTACCGGGGGGCCCCGGGGCGTTCTTC. It codes for CASSLPGGPGAFF.

This chain uses TRBV4-3 with TRBJ2-7; TRBD1 is a possible D gene (6 bases). Trimming stripped 0 bases from V and 2 bases from J, with 11 bases between. The length of the CDR3 is 15 residues. Looked up from germline, CDR1 is LGHNA and CDR2 is YSLEER. The CDR3 loop reads CASSQESTGPYEQYF. Written as DNA, the CDR3 is TGCGCCAGCAGCCAAGAATCCACAGGGCCCTACGAGCAGTACTTC.

The V gene is TRBV7-9, the J gene TRBJ2-1; 12 bases fit TRBD2. The CDR3 is 13 amino acids. Germline V gene sequence: CDR1 SEHNR, CDR2 FQNEAQ (reference sequence). The ends lost 6 bases at V and 9 bases at J; junction bases unmatched: 3. The CDR3 region is CASRPSGGVEQFF. The CDR3, as DNA: TGTGCCAGCAGGCCTAGCGGGGGGGTTGAGCAGTTCTTC.

CDR3 DNA sequence: TGTGCCAGTAAGGGACAGTGGAACACTGAAGCTTTCTTT. It yields the protein CASKGQWNTEAFF. The chain uses TRBV19 and TRBJ1-1, with TRBD1 matching over 7 bases. V shed 7 bases and J 1 base; nucleotides not matched to a gene: 3. Per germline, CDR1 LNHDA and CDR2 SQIVND (reference sequence). The CDR3 extends over 13 amino acids.

A few counts support this clone. V gene TRBV2 combines with J gene TRBJ1-5; no reliable D call. V was cut by 0 bases and J by 6 bases, with 12 bases left in between. Per the germline V gene, CDR1 is SNHLY and CDR2 is FYNNEI. The CDR3 sequence is 15 residues long. For the CDR3, the DNA is TGTGCCAGCAGTGAAGCGGGCGGGAGGGCTCAGCCCCAGCATTTT. The encoded protein is CASSEAGGRAQPQHF.

The gene calls are TRBV30 and TRBJ1-1; D not certain. Germline V gene sequence: CDR1 GTSNPN, CDR2 SVGIG (reference sequence). The CDR3 contains 14 residues. V was trimmed by 2 bases and J by 13 bases, leaving 23 bases between them. The CDR3 nucleotides are TGTGCCTGGAGTCTAAAGAGGACGGGGAGTTTAGTTTTCTTT. Its protein product is CAWSLKRTGSLVFF.

This rearrangement joins TRBV5-1 to TRBJ2-1; 8 bases fit TRBD2. This CDR3 comprises 15 residues. Germline CDR1 SGHRS, CDR2 YFSETQ. Germline trimming cut 4 bases from V and 6 bases from J; bases unmatched to any gene: 9. CDR3 region: CASSPLLAAGNEQFF. Here the CDR3 DNA reads TGCGCCAGCAGCCCCCTACTAGCGGCCGGCAATGAGCAGTTCTTC.

The rearrangement links TRBV5-5 to TRBJ2-7; 8 bases are shared with TRBD1. The germline CDR1 and CDR2 sequences are SGHKS and YYEKEE (reference sequence). Germline trimming cut 1 base from V and 3 bases from J; bases unmatched to any gene: 6. This CDR3 has 15 amino acids. CDR3 bases: TGTGCCAGCAGCTTGATCCAGGGGGCGATCTACGAGCAGTACTTC. The encoded protein is CASSLIQGAIYEQYF. Full variable domain (outside the CDR3, taken from reference TRBV5-5 and TRBJ2-7): DAGVTQSPTHLIKTRGQQVTLRCSPISGHKSVSWYQQVLGQGPQFIFQYYEKEERGRGNFPDRFSARQFPNYSSELNVNALLLGDSALYLCASSLIQGAIYEQYFGPGTRLTVT.

The genes are TRBV4-3 and TRBJ2-1, with 8 bases lining up with TRBD1. The CDR3 runs 16 residues. The germline gives CDR1 LGHNA, CDR2 YSLEER. With 3 bases clipped from V and 2 bases from J, the junction kept 6 bases outside the gene matches. CDR3 sequence reads: CASSHWTGSPYNEQFF. Here the CDR3 DNA reads TGCGCCAGCAGCCACTGGACAGGGAGCCCCTACAATGAGCAGTTCTTC.

This clone turned up a few times. V gene TRBV7-2 combines with J gene TRBJ2-2; TRBD2 matches at 7 bases. The germline V gene has CDR1 SGHTA and CDR2 FQGNSA. V trimming: 3 bases; J trimming: 0 bases; junction bases outside the gene matches: 1. The CDR3 extends over 15 amino acids. The CDR3 spells CASSLGGSNTGELFF. The CDR3 DNA follows: TGTGCCAGCAGCTTGGGGGGGTCGAACACCGGGGAGCTGTTTTTT.